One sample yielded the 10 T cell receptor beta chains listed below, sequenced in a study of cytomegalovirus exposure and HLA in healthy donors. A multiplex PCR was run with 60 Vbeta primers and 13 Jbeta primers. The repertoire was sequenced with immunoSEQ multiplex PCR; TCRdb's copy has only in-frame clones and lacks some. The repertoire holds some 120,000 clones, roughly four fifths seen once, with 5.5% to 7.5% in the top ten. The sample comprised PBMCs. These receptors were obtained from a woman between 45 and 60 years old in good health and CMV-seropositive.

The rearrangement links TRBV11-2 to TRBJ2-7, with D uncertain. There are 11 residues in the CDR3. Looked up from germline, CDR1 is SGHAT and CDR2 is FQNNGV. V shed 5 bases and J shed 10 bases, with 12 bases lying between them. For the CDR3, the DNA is TGTGCCAGCAGCCCACAATTCGTTCAGTACTTC. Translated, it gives CASSPQFVQYF.

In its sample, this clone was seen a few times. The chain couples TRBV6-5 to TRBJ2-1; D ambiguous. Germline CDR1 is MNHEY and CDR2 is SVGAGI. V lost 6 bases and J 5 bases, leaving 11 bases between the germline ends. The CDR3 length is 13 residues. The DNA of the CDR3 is TGTGCCAGCAGCAGATACAGAAACAATGAGCAGTTCTTC. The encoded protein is CASSRYRNNEQFF.

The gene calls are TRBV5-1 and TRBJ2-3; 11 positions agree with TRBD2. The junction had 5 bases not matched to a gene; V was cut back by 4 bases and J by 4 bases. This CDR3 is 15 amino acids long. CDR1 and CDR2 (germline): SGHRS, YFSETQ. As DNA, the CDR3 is TGCGCCAGCAGCCCCACGACTAGCGGGGCAGATACGCAGTATTTT. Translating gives CASSPTTSGADTQYF.

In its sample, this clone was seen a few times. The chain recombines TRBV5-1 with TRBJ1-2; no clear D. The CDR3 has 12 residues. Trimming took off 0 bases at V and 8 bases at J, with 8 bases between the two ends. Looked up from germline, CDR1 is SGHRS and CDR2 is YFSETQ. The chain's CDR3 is CASSLERAGYTF. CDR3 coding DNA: TGCGCCAGCAGCTTGGAGAGGGCCGGCTACACCTTC. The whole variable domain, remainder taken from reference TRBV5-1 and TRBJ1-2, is KAGVTQTPRYLIKTRGQQVTLSCSPISGHRSVSWYQQTPGQGLQFLFEYFSETQRNKGNFPGRFSGRQFSNSRSEMNVSTLELGDSALYLCASSLERAGYTFGSGTRLTVV.

The CDR3 DNA reads as TGTGCCAGCAGCCAAGATTTAGCGGGGGGCTCCTACGAGCAGTACTTC. Translated: CASSQDLAGGSYEQYF. The chain carries TRBV4-2 and TRBJ2-7, with 10 nucleotides matching TRBD2. Germline V gene data show CDR1 as LGHNA and CDR2 as YNFKEQ. CDR3 length: 16 amino acids. J gave up 0 bases and V 0 bases, and 2 bases lay outside the gene matches.

The CDR3 DNA reads as TGTGCCAGCAGTTACGGACAGGGTAGGGGAGACTATGGCTACACCTTC. Its translation is CASSYGQGRGDYGYTF. The gene calls are TRBV6-6 and TRBJ1-2, with 8 bases matching TRBD1. V shed 2 bases and J 3 bases; nucleotides not matched to a gene: 8. Per the germline V gene, CDR1 is MNHNY and CDR2 is SVGAGI (reference sequence). The CDR3 sequence is 16 residues long.

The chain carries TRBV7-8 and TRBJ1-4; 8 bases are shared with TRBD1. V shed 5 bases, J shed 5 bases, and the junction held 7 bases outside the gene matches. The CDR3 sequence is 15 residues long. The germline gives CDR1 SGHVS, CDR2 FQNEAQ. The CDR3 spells CASSAYRGANEKLFF. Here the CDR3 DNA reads TGTGCCAGCAGCGCCTACAGGGGGGCGAATGAAAAACTGTTTTTT.

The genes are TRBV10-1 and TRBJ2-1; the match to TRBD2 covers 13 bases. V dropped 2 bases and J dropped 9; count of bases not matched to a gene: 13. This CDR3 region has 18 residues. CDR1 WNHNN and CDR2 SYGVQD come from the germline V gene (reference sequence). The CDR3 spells CASSEGLAGVGPAVEQFF. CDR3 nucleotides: TGCGCCAGCAGTGAGGGACTAGCGGGGGTGGGTCCTGCTGTTGAGCAGTTCTTC.

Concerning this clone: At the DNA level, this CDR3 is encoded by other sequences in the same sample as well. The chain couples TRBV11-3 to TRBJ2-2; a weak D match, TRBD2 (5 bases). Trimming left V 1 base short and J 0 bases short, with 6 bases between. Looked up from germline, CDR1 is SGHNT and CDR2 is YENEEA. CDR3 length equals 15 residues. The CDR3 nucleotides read TGTGCCAGCAGCTTAGGAGGGACGAACACCGGGGAGCTGTTTTTT. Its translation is CASSLGGTNTGELFF.

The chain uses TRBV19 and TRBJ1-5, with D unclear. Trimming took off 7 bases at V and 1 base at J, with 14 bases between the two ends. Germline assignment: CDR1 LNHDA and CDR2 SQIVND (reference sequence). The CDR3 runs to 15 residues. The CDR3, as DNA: TGTGCCAGTAACCCTAACGGAGGAAGCAATCAGCCCCAGCATTTT. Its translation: CASNPNGGSNQPQHF.